A single sample is the source of the 20 T cell receptor beta chains below, sequenced in a study of response to subunit inactivated influenza vaccine. Each CDR3 protein gets one entry after TCRdb re-called the RT-PCR reads with MiXCR. Altogether approximately 480,000 distinct CDR3 sequences are present, about a tenth being singletons, with the ten largest covering about 12%. The material was PBMCs from blood, obtained roughly 45 days after vaccination. The receptors originated from a man aged 45 to 65 who received an inactivated influenza vaccine.

This clonotype was seen at least ten times. The J gene is TRBJ2-7, the V gene TRBV6-5; D may correspond to TRBD1 or TRBD2 (6 bases each). Deletions cut 2 bases from V and 4 bases from J, with 12 bases between. This CDR3 spans 14 amino acids. CDR1 and CDR2 (germline): MNHEY, SVGAGI. As DNA, the CDR3 is TGTGCCAGCAGTTACCCGGGGGCGGAGTACGAGCAGTACTTC. Encoded protein: CASSYPGAEYEQYF.

This chain connects TRBV5-1 to TRBJ2-3; D gene uncertain. V was clipped by 3 bases and J by 4 bases, with 6 bases between them. Per the germline V gene, CDR1 is SGHRS and CDR2 is YFSETQ. The length of the CDR3 is 12 residues. The CDR3 reads CASSSDSDTQYF. CDR3 in DNA: TGCGCCAGCAGCTCCGATTCAGATACGCAGTATTTT.

This sequence joins TRBV5-1 and TRBJ2-7, with 15 nucleotides matching TRBD2. The germline CDR1 and CDR2 sequences are SGHRS and YFSETQ. The CDR3 contains 16 residues. The V segment lost 4 bases and the J segment 2 bases; nucleotides outside the gene matches: 4. CDR3 coding DNA: TGCGCCAGCAGCCAGGGACTAGCGGGAGGCACCTACGAGCAGTACTTC. This codes for CASSQGLAGGTYEQYF.

The chain employs TRBV11-2 and TRBJ2-1; TRBD2 matches 7 bases. The V and J ends lost 5 bases and 7 bases, in that order; junction bases with no gene match: 14. The CDR3 spans 16 residues. CDR1 and CDR2 (germline): SGHAT, FQNNGV. For the CDR3, the DNA is TGTGCCAGCAGCCCTCGGGCGGGAGCCTTTTTGAATGAGCAGTTCTTC. Translating it yields CASSPRAGAFLNEQFF.

This clonotype was observed a few times. The V call is TRBV4-3, the J call TRBJ2-7; 9 bases map to TRBD1. V dropped 3 bases and J dropped 5; count of bases not matched to a gene: 14. The CDR3 runs 17 residues. The germline gives CDR1 LGHNA, CDR2 YSLEER. The CDR3 sequence: CASSQTSWGTGLHEQYF. CDR3 nucleotide sequence: TGCGCCAGCAGCCAGACCTCCTGGGGGACAGGGTTACACGAGCAGTACTTC.

This clonotype was counted a few times. The chain has TRBV5-1 and TRBJ2-3; 7 bases map to TRBD1. Germline lookup yields CDR1 SGHRS and CDR2 YFSETQ. V was pared by 4 bases and J by 1 base, with 6 bases of the junction left unmatched. The length of the CDR3 is 15 residues. CDR3 protein: CASSPGQRRTDTQYF. The DNA for the CDR3 is TGCGCCAGCAGCCCGGGACAGCGGCGCACAGATACGCAGTATTTT. The full variable domain, in which reference TRBV5-1 and TRBJ2-3 provide the parts outside the CDR3, is KAGVTQTPRYLIKTRGQQVTLSCSPISGHRSVSWYQQTPGQGLQFLFEYFSETQRNKGNFPGRFSGRQFSNSRSEMNVSTLELGDSALYLCASSPGQRRTDTQYFGPGTRLTVL.

The J gene is TRBJ1-1, the V gene TRBV7-9; 7 bases align to TRBD1. With 5 bases clipped from V and 5 bases from J, the junction kept 8 bases outside the gene matches. Per germline, CDR1 SEHNR and CDR2 FQNEAQ (reference sequence). The CDR3 covers 14 residues. The CDR3 is CASSLPTGRTEAFF. The DNA for the CDR3 is TGTGCCAGCAGCCTGCCGACAGGGAGGACTGAAGCTTTCTTT. Looking up the rest from reference TRBV7-9 and TRBJ1-1 gives the full variable domain: DTGVSQNPRHKITKRGQNVTFRCDPISEHNRLYWYRQTLGQGPEFLTYFQNEAQLEKSRLLSDRFSAERPKGSFSTLEIQRTEQGDSAMYLCASSLPTGRTEAFFGQGTRLTVV.

There are many counts of this clonotype. The rearrangement uses TRBV5-1 and TRBJ2-1; unclear D gene. The germline V and J ends were trimmed by 0 bases and 0 bases, with 7 bases remaining between them. The CDR3 is made up of 15 amino acids. Germline V gene lookup returns CDR1 SGHRS and CDR2 YFSETQ. CDR3 DNA: TGCGCCAGCAGCTTGGAAGGACGCTCCTACAATGAGCAGTTCTTC. The encoded protein is CASSLEGRSYNEQFF.

The rearrangement links TRBV7-2 to TRBJ1-4; D call uncertain. Trimming left V 3 bases short and J 8 bases short, with 13 bases between. The V gene's germline CDR1 is SGHTA and CDR2 FQGNSA. CDR3 length: 14 amino acids. CDR3 sequence reads: CASSLRRTDEKLFF. The CDR3 DNA follows: TGTGCCAGCAGCTTGAGGAGGACGGACGAAAAACTGTTTTTT.

This clonotype has a handful of counts. For the CDR3, the DNA is TGTGCCAGCAGTTACCAAGCGGGGGTCCGCACAGATACGCAGTATTTT. Translation gives CASSYQAGVRTDTQYF. The rearrangement joins TRBV6-5 to TRBJ2-3; 8 bases match TRBD2. J lost 1 base, V lost 2 bases, and 5 bases had no gene match. The CDR3 runs 16 residues. Germline assignment: CDR1 MNHEY and CDR2 SVGAGI.

This clonotype turned up a few times. This chain joins TRBV10-3 and TRBJ2-1; maybe TRBD1 (5 bases). V shed 0 bases and J shed 2 bases, with 14 bases lying between them. The germline CDR1 and CDR2 sequences are ENHRY and SYGVKD. The CDR3 length is 17 residues. CDR3 in DNA: TGTGCCATCAGTGAGTCTGGGTGGGGCGGAACCTACAATGAGCAGTTCTTC. This encodes CAISESGWGGTYNEQFF.

The chain uses TRBV6-1 and TRBJ1-5, with D unresolved. The V end lost 6 bases, the J end lost 4 bases, and 16 bases lay between the germline ends. The CDR3 is 15 residues long. The V gene's germline CDR1 is MNHNS and CDR2 SASEGT. CDR3 DNA sequence: TGTGCCAGCAGCCTCCGGAGGGCACGGAATCAGCCCCAGCATTTT. Translating it yields CASSLRRARNQPQHF.

This rearrangement joins TRBV4-2 to TRBJ2-6, with no clear D. V lost 1 base to trimming and J lost 0 bases, with 7 bases between them. Germline CDR1 is LGHNA and CDR2 is YNFKEQ. This CDR3 contains 16 residues. CDR3 amino acids: CASSQGTLSGANVLTF. In nucleotides, the CDR3 is TGTGCCAGCAGCCAAGGGACCCTCTCTGGGGCCAACGTCCTGACTTTC.

In its sample, this clonotype was seen a few times. The V and J genes are TRBV7-2 and TRBJ1-5, with TRBD1 as a possible D gene (5 bases). The CDR3 consists of 16 residues. Germline loops: CDR1 SGHTA, CDR2 FQGNSA. The V gene lost 5 bases and the J gene lost 4 bases, with 18 bases spanning the gap. The CDR3 loop reads CASSAHPGGINQPQHF. The CDR3 DNA reads TGTGCCAGCAGCGCCCATCCCGGGGGGATTAATCAGCCCCAGCATTTT.

This clonotype was detected many times. The gene calls are TRBV27 and TRBJ2-1; 14 bases line up with TRBD2. There are 19 residues in the CDR3. CDR1 and CDR2 from the germline V gene are MNHEY and SMNVEV (reference sequence). J lost 3 bases, V lost 0 bases, and 7 bases had no gene match. The CDR3 DNA reads as TGTGCCAGCAGTTTATCGGGCGGACTAGCGGGAGGCCGCTACAATGAGCAGTTCTTC. This encodes CASSLSGGLAGGRYNEQFF.

Only a few counts were recorded for this clonotype. The chain joins TRBV12-3 or TRBV12-4 to TRBJ2-7; TRBD1 aligns across 10 bases. V shed 6 bases, J shed 9 bases, and the junction held 11 bases outside the gene matches. The CDR3 extends over 14 amino acids. CDR3 in amino acids: CASSRQGQGLWQYF. CDR3 DNA: TGTGCCAGCAGCCGTCAGGGACAGGGGTTGTGGCAGTACTTC.

The CDR3 DNA sequence: TGTGCCAGCAGTGTCCGGACAGGGGGAGGTGGCTACACCTTC. Translation: CASSVRTGGGGYTF. This chain links TRBV2 with TRBJ1-2; 10 nucleotides line up with TRBD1. CDR1 and CDR2 (germline): SNHLY, FYNNEI. The CDR3 covers 14 residues. The V and J ends lost 4 bases and 7 bases, in that order; junction bases with no gene match: 6.

The V and J genes are TRBV6-5 and TRBJ2-1; tentatively, D is TRBD1 (5 bases). The germline V gene has CDR1 MNHEY and CDR2 SVGAGI. The V end lost 0 bases, the J end lost 1 base, and 10 bases lay between the germline ends. This CDR3 comprises 16 residues. The DNA of the CDR3 is TGTGCCAGCAGTTACTCGCAGGGTGCGTCCTACAATGAGCAGTTCTTC. It is translated as CASSYSQGASYNEQFF.

This chain connects TRBV6-5 to TRBJ2-1; 12 nucleotides line up with TRBD2. In germline, CDR1 is MNHEY, CDR2 SVGAGI. Trimming took 4 bases from V and 7 from J; bases not matched to a gene: 5. The CDR3 is 15 residues long. The chain's CDR3 is CASSSTSGRRNEQFF. The CDR3, as DNA: TGTGCCAGCAGTTCGACTAGCGGGAGAAGAAATGAGCAGTTCTTC.

The table lists this clonotype with a few counts. V gene TRBV14 combines with J gene TRBJ2-5; TRBD2 agrees at 9 bases. V trimming: 4 bases; J trimming: 5 bases; junction bases outside the gene matches: 8. The CDR3 is 15 amino acids. Germline V lookup: CDR1 SGHDN, CDR2 FVKESK. The CDR3 sequence: CASSRLAGDLETQYF. CDR3 nucleotide sequence: TGTGCCAGCAGCCGATTAGCGGGAGATTTGGAGACCCAGTACTTC.